Each of the 24 T cell receptor beta chains below was sequenced from the same sample in a study of identical twins. TCRdb itself ran the 5' RACE reads through MiXCR, one entry per CDR3 protein. The sample contains around 1.7 million distinct CDR3 sequences, about 32% of which appear only once. Sample: cord blood. These TCRs come from a newborn girl in good health.

CDR3 nucleotides: TGCGCCAGCAGTTGGAGAGGGGGAAAATTTGAAAAACTGTTTTTT. Its translation is CASSWRGGKFEKLFF. The chain couples TRBV4-1 to TRBJ1-4; possible D gene TRBD1, 6 bases. V dropped 6 bases and J dropped 7 bases, with 18 bases sitting between them. Germline V CDR1 and CDR2: MGHRA, YSYEKL. This CDR3 spans 15 amino acids.

The rearrangement links TRBV6-6 to TRBJ2-1; TRBD2 agrees at 9 bases. The CDR3 has 17 residues. V trimming: 4 bases; J trimming: 8 bases; junction bases outside the gene matches: 15. CDR1 and CDR2 from the germline V gene are MNHNY and SVGAGI (reference sequence). CDR3 bases: TGTGCCAGCAGTTCGTCTAGCGGGGTAATAACCCTTTATGAGCAGTTCTTC. Encoded protein: CASSSSSGVITLYEQFF.

This clonotype was detected only a few times. The chain employs TRBV20-1 and TRBJ1-4; D is uncertain. Between the trimmed V and J ends, which lost 0 bases and 7 bases, there was a span of 9 bases. Germline values: CDR1 DFQATT, CDR2 SNEGSKA (reference sequence). The CDR3 covers 13 residues. This CDR3 is CSAREGGFEKLFF. The CDR3 nucleotides read TGCAGTGCTAGAGAAGGAGGGTTTGAAAAACTGTTTTTT.

This rearrangement joins TRBV5-1 to TRBJ2-1; 8 bases align to TRBD2. The CDR3 extends over 15 amino acids. Germline V gives CDR1 SGHRS, CDR2 YFSETQ. The trim removed 5 bases at V and 6 bases at J, leaving 10 bases unmatched. The CDR3 bases are TGCGCCAGCAGATTGAGCGGGAGAGGGGCCAATGAGCAGTTCTTC. It is translated as CASRLSGRGANEQFF.

Notes on this clonotype: One end of the junction varies from germline; a read error may be responsible. V and J are TRBV27 and TRBJ1-6; 7 bases align to TRBD1. Looked up from germline, CDR1 is MNHEY and CDR2 is SMNVEV (reference sequence). The CDR3 contains 15 residues. The CDR3 spells CASSDRVPYNSPPHF. DNA of the CDR3: TGTGCCAGCAGTGACAGGGTACCCTATAATTCACCCCCCCACTTT.

The sample holds a few counts of this clonotype. The chain combines TRBV4-2 with TRBJ2-5, with D perhaps matching TRBD1 (5 bases). The CDR3 length is 14 residues. Germline V lookup: CDR1 LGHNA, CDR2 YNFKEQ. V was cut by 2 bases and J by 2 bases, with 9 bases left in between. CDR3 in amino acids: CASSQQGLQETQYF. In DNA, the CDR3 is TGTGCCAGCAGCCAACAGGGCCTACAAGAGACCCAGTACTTC.

The sample holds one count of this clonotype. This chain links TRBV10-3 with TRBJ2-7, with D possibly being TRBD2 (6 bases). The CDR3 is 14 residues long. The V and J ends lost 2 bases and 5 bases respectively, with 13 bases between them. Germline V lookup: CDR1 ENHRY, CDR2 SYGVKD. CDR3 residues: CAISEGREVHEQYF. CDR3 nucleotide sequence: TGTGCCATCAGTGAGGGCAGGGAGGTCCACGAGCAGTACTTC.

Comments on this clonotype: An end of the junction does not agree with germline; a read error may underlie this. V and J are TRBV7-9 and TRBJ2-1, with TRBD2 matching 7 bases. The CDR3 contains 17 residues. In germline, CDR1 is SEHNR, CDR2 FQNEAQ (reference sequence). The CDR3 sequence: CASSPARGLRGSNGQFF. The CDR3 nucleotides read TGTGCCAGCAGCCCTGCTCGGGGACTAAGGGGATCTAATGGGCAGTTCTTC.

This clonotype was observed at least ten times. The J gene is TRBJ1-2, the V gene TRBV28; 8 bases map to TRBD1. Germline lookup yields CDR1 MDHEN and CDR2 SYDVKM. The CDR3 runs 15 residues. The ends lost 3 bases at V and 4 bases at J; junction bases unmatched: 7. The CDR3 DNA reads as TGTGCCAGCAGTTTCGACGGACAGGGCCGCTATGGCTACACCTTC. This gives the protein CASSFDGQGRYGYTF.

The chain employs TRBV11-2 and TRBJ1-1, with D unresolved. V gave up 2 bases and J gave up 10 bases, with 14 bases separating them. In germline, CDR1 is SGHAT, CDR2 FQNNGV. The CDR3 length is 13 residues. The CDR3 DNA follows: TGTGCCAGCAGCTTAAAGCCGGGCCGCGGAGCTTTCTTT. Protein: CASSLKPGRGAFF.

The rearrangement uses TRBV24-1 and TRBJ2-3; no clear D gene. V was shortened by 4 bases and J by 6 bases, with 13 bases between the two germline ends. The CDR3 is made up of 14 amino acids. Per germline, CDR1 KGHDR and CDR2 SFDVKD. The CDR3 DNA sequence: TGTGCCACCAGTGAGAATCTCGTTAGTGATACGCAGTATTTT. This codes for CATSENLVSDTQYF.

This clonotype was seen more than once but under ten times. The CDR3 loop reads CASSLGVGTSGPSSYNEQFF. CDR3 sequence (DNA): TGTGCCAGCAGCTTAGGAGTAGGGACTAGCGGGCCTAGCTCCTACAATGAGCAGTTCTTC. The chain joins TRBV7-8 to TRBJ2-1; 12 nucleotides agree with TRBD2. V shed 1 base, J shed 0 bases, and the junction held 10 bases outside the gene matches. The CDR3 is made up of 20 amino acids. The germline gives CDR1 SGHVS, CDR2 FQNEAQ.

The sample holds a few counts of this clonotype. The J gene is TRBJ2-6, the V gene TRBV14; TRBD2 aligns across 9 bases. Germline V gene data show CDR1 as SGHDN and CDR2 as FVKESK. The V and J ends lost 1 base and 1 base, in that order; junction bases with no gene match: 8. The CDR3 length is 19 residues. The CDR3 DNA sequence: TGTGCCAGCAGCCAAGTAGGGGGACTAGCCAAGTCTGGGGCCAACGTCCTGACTTTC. Translating it yields CASSQVGGLAKSGANVLTF.

A few counts support this clonotype. V is TRBV7-9 and J is TRBJ1-1; TRBD1 aligns across 9 bases. This CDR3 has 17 residues. J gave up 0 bases and V 5 bases, and 10 bases lay outside the gene matches. From germline, CDR1 is SEHNR and CDR2 FQNEAQ (reference sequence). CDR3 residues: CASSRRQGGRMNTEAFF. The CDR3 DNA follows: TGTGCCAGCAGCCGACGACAGGGGGGACGAATGAACACTGAAGCTTTCTTT.

The V and J genes are TRBV11-1 and TRBJ1-1; D gene unclear. With 7 bases removed from V and 5 bases from J, the gap between germline ends came to 14 bases. Looked up from germline, CDR1 is SGHAT and CDR2 is FQDESV (reference sequence). The CDR3 has 13 residues. The CDR3 coding sequence is TGTGCCAGCACCCTGGTGGGCGAGACTGAAGCTTTCTTT. It codes for CASTLVGETEAFF.

The chain uses TRBV10-3 and TRBJ2-7, with unresolved D. CDR1 and CDR2 from the germline V gene are ENHRY and SYGVKD. V was clipped by 1 base and J by 7 bases, with 11 bases between them. The CDR3 totals 13 residues. CDR3 coding DNA: TGTGCCATCAGTGAGTACCACAGCGATGAGCAGTACTTC. It codes for CAISEYHSDEQYF.

V is TRBV11-2 and J is TRBJ2-1, with TRBD2 matching over 7 bases. The CDR3 contains 17 residues. Germline CDR1 and CDR2: SGHAT and FQNNGV. The junction had 13 bases not matched to a gene; V was cut back by 1 base and J by 7 bases. The CDR3 loop is CASSLGGGLPPTNEQFF. DNA for the CDR3: TGTGCCAGCAGCTTAGGGGGGGGACTCCCGCCGACTAATGAGCAGTTCTTC.

Note on this clonotype: A junction boundary mismatches the germline segment, possibly from a read error. The gene calls are TRBV15 and TRBJ2-6; D might be TRBD1 (6 bases). The CDR3 spans 15 residues. CDR1 LNHNV and CDR2 YYDKDF come from the germline V gene (reference sequence). The CDR3 bases are TGTGTCACCAGCACACGCCTACAGGGCCCTCGCGTCCTGACTTTC. The encoded protein is CVTSTRLQGPRVLTF.

The rearrangement joins TRBV25-1 to TRBJ2-7; D is perhaps TRBD1 or TRBD2 (5 bases each). The CDR3 is 15 amino acids. The V end was cut by 3 bases, the J end by 3 bases, with 15 bases between. Germline CDR1 MGHDK, CDR2 SYGVNS. In DNA form, the CDR3 reads TGTGCCAGCAGTGATGGGGGTCACGGCGACTACGAGCAGTACTTC. Protein product: CASSDGGHGDYEQYF.

Comments on this clonotype: The junction differs from germline at one of its ends, possibly a read error. The chain is built from TRBV30 and TRBJ1-3; the D gene is possibly TRBD1 (6 bases). CDR1 is GTSNPN, CDR2 SVGIG, per germline (reference sequence). The CDR3 is 13 residues long. The CDR3 spells CAWGRGLGNTLYF. The DNA for the CDR3 is TGTGCCTGGGGTCGGGGGCTGGGAAACACCTTATATTTT.

The CDR3 DNA sequence: TGTGCCAGCAGTTTATCTCGTGACAGGGTGCGAAAGTACGAGCAGTACTTC. This translates into CASSLSRDRVRKYEQYF. The chain links TRBV12-3 or TRBV12-4 to TRBJ2-7; 7 nucleotides match TRBD1. The CDR3 runs 17 residues. V lost 2 bases and J lost 4; bases outside the gene matches: 14.

Many counts were recorded for this clonotype. The V gene is TRBV6-6, the J gene TRBJ2-1; D ambiguous. Germline CDR1 and CDR2: MNHNY and SVGAGI (reference sequence). This CDR3 region has 13 residues. V was shortened by 1 base and J by 5 bases, with 6 bases between the two germline ends. CDR3 sequence: CASSYYPDNEQFF. CDR3 sequence (DNA): TGTGCCAGCAGTTACTACCCAGACAATGAGCAGTTCTTC.

The rearrangement links TRBV5-1 to TRBJ1-1, with D unresolved. V was shortened by 2 bases and J by 6 bases, with 11 bases between the two germline ends. CDR3 length: 13 residues. Germline values: CDR1 SGHRS, CDR2 YFSETQ. The CDR3 coding sequence is TGCGCCAGCAGCTTTAAGTGGGGAGCTGAAGCTTTCTTT. Its protein is CASSFKWGAEAFF. The full variable domain, in which reference TRBV5-1 and TRBJ1-1 provide the parts outside the CDR3, is KAGVTQTPRYLIKTRGQQVTLSCSPISGHRSVSWYQQTPGQGLQFLFEYFSETQRNKGNFPGRFSGRQFSNSRSEMNVSTLELGDSALYLCASSFKWGAEAFFGQGTRLTVV.

The chain couples TRBV20-1 to TRBJ2-5, with no clear D. TRBJ2-7 explains the end of the DNA better; the J call may be wrong. CDR3 length equals 12 residues. The germline CDR1 and CDR2 sequences are DFQATT and SNEGSKA (reference sequence). CDR3 in amino acids: CSASAVGYEQYF. The CDR3 DNA follows: TGCAGTGCTAGTGCAGTAGGATACGAGCAGTACTTC.